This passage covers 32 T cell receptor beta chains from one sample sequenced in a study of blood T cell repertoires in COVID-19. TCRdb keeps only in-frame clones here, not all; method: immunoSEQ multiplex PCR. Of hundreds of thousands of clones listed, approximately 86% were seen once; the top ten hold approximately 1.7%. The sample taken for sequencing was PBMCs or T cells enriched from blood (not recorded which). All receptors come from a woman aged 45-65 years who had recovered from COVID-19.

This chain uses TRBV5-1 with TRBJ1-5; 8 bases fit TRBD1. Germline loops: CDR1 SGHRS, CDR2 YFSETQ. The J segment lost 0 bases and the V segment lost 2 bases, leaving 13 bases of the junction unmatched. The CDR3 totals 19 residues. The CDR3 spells CASSFTRYRGDYSNQPQHF. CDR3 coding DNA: TGCGCCAGCAGCTTCACCCGATACAGGGGGGATTATAGCAATCAGCCCCAGCATTTT.

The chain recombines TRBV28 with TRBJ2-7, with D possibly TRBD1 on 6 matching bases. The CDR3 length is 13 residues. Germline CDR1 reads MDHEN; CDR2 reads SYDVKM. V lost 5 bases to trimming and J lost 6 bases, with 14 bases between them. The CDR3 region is CASSGLDSGEQYF. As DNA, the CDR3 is TGTGCCAGCAGTGGCCTGGACAGTGGCGAGCAGTACTTC.

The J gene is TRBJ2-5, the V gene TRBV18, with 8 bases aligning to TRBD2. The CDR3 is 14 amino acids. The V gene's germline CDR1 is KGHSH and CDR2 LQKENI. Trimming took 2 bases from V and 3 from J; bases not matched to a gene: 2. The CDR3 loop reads CASSPAGGEETQYF. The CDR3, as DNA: TGTGCCAGCTCACCAGCGGGAGGAGAAGAGACCCAGTACTTC.

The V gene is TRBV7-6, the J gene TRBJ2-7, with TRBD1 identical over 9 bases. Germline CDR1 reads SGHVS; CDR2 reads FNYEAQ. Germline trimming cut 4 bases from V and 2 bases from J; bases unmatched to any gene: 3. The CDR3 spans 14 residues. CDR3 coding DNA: TGTGCCAGCAGCTCCGGGACAGGGCCCTACGAGCAGTACTTC. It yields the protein CASSSGTGPYEQYF.

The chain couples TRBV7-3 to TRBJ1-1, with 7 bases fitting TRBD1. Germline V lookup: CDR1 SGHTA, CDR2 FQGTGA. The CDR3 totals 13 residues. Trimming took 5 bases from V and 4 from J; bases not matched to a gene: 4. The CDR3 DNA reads TGTGCCAGCAGCCAGGGGGAGGCCACTGAAGCTTTCTTT. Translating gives CASSQGEATEAFF.

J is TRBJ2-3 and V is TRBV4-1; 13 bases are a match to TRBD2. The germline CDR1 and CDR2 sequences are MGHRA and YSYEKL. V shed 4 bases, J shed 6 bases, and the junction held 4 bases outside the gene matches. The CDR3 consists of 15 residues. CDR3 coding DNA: TGCGCCAGCAGCCCAAGGGGACTAGCGGGGGATACGCAGTATTTT. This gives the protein CASSPRGLAGDTQYF.

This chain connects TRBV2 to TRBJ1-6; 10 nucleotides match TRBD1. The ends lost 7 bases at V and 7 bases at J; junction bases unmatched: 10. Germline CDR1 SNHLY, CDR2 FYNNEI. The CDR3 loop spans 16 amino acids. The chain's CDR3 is CASKRQGAEGNSPLHF. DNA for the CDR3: TGTGCCAGCAAGAGACAGGGGGCTGAGGGCAATTCACCCCTCCACTTT.

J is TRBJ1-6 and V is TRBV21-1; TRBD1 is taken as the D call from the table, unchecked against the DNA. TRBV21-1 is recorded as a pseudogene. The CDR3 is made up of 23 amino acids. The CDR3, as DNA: TGTGCCAGCAGCAAACCCGGGGCAACTGGGACAGGGCTCCGCGATGGAGAAAATTCACCCCTCCACTTT. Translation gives CASSKPGATGTGLRDGENSPLHF.

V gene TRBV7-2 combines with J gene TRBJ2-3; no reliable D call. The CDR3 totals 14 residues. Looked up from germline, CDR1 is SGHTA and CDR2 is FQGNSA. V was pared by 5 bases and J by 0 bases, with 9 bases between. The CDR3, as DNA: TGTGCCAGCAGCCACATGCAAAGCACAGATACGCAGTATTTT. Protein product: CASSHMQSTDTQYF.

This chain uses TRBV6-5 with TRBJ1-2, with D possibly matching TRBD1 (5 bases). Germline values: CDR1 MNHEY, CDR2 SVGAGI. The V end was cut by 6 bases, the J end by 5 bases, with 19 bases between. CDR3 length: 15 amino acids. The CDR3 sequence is CASSKKSTAVYGYTF. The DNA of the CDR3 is TGTGCCAGCAGCAAAAAGTCGACAGCCGTTTATGGCTACACCTTC.

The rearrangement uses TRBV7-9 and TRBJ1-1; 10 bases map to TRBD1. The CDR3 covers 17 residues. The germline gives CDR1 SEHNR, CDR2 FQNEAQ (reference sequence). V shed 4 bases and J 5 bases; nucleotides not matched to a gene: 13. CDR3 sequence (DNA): TGTGCCAGCAGCTCCCCGACAGGGGGCCCTGGCGCTACTGAAGCTTTCTTT. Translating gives CASSSPTGGPGATEAFF.

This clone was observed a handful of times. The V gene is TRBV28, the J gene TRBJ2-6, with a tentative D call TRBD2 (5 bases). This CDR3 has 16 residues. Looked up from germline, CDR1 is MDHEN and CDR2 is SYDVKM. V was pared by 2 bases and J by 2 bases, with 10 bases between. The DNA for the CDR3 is TGTGCCAGCAGTTTAACCCCCGGGGCTGGGGCCAACGTCCTGACTTTC. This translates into CASSLTPGAGANVLTF.

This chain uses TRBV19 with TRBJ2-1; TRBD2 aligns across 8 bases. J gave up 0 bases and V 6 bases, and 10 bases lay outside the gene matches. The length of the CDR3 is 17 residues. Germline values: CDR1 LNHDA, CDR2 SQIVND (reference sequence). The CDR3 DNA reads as TGTGCCAGTAGCCCCTTGACGGGGGGGGGCTCCTACAATGAGCAGTTCTTC. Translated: CASSPLTGGGSYNEQFF.

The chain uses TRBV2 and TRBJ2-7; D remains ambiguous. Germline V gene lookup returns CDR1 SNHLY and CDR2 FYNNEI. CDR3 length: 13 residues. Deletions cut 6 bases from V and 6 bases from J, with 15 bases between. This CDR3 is CASSQSPPIEQYF. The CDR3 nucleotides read TGTGCCAGCAGCCAAAGCCCCCCTATCGAGCAGTACTTC.

As DNA, the CDR3 is TGTGCCACCAGCAGAGTCCTAGCGGTCGCCGAGCAGTACTTC. It is translated as CATSRVLAVAEQYF. This chain links TRBV15 with TRBJ2-7, with TRBD2 matching 7 bases. J was trimmed by 6 bases and V by 1 base; bases with no gene match: 6. Germline CDR1 LNHNV, CDR2 YYDKDF (reference sequence). CDR3 size: 14 residues.

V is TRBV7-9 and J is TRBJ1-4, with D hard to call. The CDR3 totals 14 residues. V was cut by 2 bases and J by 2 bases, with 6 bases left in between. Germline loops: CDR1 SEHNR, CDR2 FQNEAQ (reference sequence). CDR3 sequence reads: CASSLFSTNEKLFF. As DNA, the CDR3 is TGTGCCAGCAGCTTATTCAGTACTAATGAAAAACTGTTTTTT.

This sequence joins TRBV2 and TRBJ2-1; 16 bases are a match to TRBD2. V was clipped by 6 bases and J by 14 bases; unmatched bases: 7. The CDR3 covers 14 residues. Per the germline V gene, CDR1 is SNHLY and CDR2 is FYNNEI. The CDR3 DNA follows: TGTGCCAGCAGCGTGGGACTAGCGGGAGGGTTTGAGTTCTTC. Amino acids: CASSVGLAGGFEFF.

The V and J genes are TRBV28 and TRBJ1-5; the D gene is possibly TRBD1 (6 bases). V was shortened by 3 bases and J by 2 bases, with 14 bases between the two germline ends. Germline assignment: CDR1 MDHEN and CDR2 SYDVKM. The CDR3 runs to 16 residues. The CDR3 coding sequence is TGTGCCAGCAGTTTCATTAGCAGGGGAGGCAATCAGCCCCAGCATTTT. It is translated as CASSFISRGGNQPQHF.

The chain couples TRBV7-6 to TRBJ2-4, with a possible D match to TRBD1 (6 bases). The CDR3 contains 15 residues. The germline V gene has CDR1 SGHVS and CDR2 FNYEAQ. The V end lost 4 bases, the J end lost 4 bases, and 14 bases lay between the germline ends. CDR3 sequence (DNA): TGTGCCAGCAGCTCATCCTGGGACACGAAAAACATTCAGTACTTC. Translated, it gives CASSSSWDTKNIQYF.

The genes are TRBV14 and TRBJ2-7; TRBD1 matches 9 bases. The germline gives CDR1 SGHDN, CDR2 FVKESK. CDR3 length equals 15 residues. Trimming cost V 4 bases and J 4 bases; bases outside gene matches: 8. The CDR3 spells CASSRPGQGPYEQYF. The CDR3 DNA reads TGTGCCAGCAGCCGTCCGGGACAGGGTCCTTACGAGCAGTACTTC.

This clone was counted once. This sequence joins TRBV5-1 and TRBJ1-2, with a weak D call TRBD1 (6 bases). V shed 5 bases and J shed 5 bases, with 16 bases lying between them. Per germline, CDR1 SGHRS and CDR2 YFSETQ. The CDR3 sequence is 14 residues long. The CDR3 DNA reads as TGCGCCAGCAGAAACCCCGACAGGTTTTATGGCTACACCTTC. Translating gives CASRNPDRFYGYTF.

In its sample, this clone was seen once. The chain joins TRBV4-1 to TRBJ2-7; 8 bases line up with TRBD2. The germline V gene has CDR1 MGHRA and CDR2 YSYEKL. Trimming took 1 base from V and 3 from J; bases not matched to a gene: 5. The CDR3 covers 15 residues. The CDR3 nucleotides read TGCGCCAGCAGCCAAGGCGGGGGGCCCCTCTACGAGCAGTACTTC. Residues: CASSQGGGPLYEQYF.

CDR3 DNA: TGCGCCAGCAGCCAAAGTCAGGGGGTACTACCGGGCGAGCAGTACTTC. Its protein is CASSQSQGVLPGEQYF. The chain combines TRBV4-1 with TRBJ2-7; 7 bases align to TRBD1. CDR1 is MGHRA, CDR2 YSYEKL, per germline. Trimming at V came to 2 bases and at J to 6 bases, leaving 13 bases not matched to a gene. The length of the CDR3 is 16 residues.

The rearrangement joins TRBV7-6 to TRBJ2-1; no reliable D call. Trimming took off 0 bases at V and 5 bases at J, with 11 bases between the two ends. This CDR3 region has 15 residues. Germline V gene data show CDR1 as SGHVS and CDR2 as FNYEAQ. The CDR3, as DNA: TGTGCCAGCAGCTTAGCAATCTACCCCGACAATGAGCAGTTCTTC. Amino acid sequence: CASSLAIYPDNEQFF.

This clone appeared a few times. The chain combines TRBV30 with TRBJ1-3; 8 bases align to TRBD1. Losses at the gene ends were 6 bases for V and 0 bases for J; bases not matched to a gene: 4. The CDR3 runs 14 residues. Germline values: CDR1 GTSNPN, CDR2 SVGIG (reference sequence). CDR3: CACRGRNSGNTIYF. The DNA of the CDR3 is TGTGCCTGCAGGGGGCGAAACTCTGGAAACACCATATATTTT.

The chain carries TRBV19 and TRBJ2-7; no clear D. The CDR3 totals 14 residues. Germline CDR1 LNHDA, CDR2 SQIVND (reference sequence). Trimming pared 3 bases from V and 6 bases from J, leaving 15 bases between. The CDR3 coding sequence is TGTGCCAGTAGTATGAGTCAGGAAGTGTCCGAGCAGTACTTC. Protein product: CASSMSQEVSEQYF.

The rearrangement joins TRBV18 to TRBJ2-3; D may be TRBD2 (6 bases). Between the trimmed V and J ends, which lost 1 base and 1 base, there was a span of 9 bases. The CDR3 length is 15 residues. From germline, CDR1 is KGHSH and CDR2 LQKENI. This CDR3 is CASSPQAGRTDTQYF. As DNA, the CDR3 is TGTGCCAGCTCACCACAGGCGGGACGCACAGATACGCAGTATTTT.

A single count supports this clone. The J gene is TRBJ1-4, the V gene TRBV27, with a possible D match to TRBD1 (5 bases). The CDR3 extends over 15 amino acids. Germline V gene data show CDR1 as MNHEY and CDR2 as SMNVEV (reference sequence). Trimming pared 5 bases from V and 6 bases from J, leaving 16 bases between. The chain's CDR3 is CASSTKGGGDEKLFF. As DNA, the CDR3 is TGTGCCAGCAGTACCAAAGGCGGGGGTGATGAAAAACTGTTTTTT.

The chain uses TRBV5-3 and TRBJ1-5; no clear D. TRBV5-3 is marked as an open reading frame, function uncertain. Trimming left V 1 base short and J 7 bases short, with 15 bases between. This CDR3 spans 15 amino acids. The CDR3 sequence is CARSLSRATGQPQHF. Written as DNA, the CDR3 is TGTGCCAGAAGCTTGTCTAGGGCGACGGGACAGCCCCAGCATTTT.

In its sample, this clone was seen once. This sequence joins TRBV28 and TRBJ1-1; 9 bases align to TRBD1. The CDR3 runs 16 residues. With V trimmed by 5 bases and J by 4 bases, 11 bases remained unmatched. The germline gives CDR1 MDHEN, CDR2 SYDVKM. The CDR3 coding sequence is TGTGCCAGCAGTAATGCTCCGGGACAGGGCGGCACTGAAGCTTTCTTT. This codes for CASSNAPGQGGTEAFF.

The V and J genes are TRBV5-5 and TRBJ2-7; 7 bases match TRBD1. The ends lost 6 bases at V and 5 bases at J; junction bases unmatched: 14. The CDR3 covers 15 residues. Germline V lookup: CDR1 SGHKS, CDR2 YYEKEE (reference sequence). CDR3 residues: CASNLKGAGLHEQYF. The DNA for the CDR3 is TGTGCCAGCAACTTAAAGGGGGCTGGGCTCCACGAGCAGTACTTC. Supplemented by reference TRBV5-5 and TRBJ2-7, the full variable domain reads DAGVTQSPTHLIKTRGQQVTLRCSPISGHKSVSWYQQVLGQGPQFIFQYYEKEERGRGNFPDRFSARQFPNYSSELNVNALLLGDSALYLCASNLKGAGLHEQYFGPGTRLTVT.

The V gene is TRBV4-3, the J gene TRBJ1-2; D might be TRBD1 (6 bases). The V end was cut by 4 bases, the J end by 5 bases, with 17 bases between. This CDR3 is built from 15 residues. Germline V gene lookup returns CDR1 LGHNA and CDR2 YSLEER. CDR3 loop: CASSRQTGTIYGYTF. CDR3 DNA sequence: TGCGCCAGCAGCCGACAAACCGGGACAATTTATGGCTACACCTTC.